In this sample, the clone carrying this T cell receptor (beta chain) turned up a few times. Its target is not known. Clones were sequenced by immunoSEQ multiplex PCR, and TCRdb holds only the in-frame ones, with some missing. The table records approximately 15,000 clones, roughly 78% of them present only once. Noted time point: 2014-2015 season, pre-vaccination. Donors were community-dwelling with no influenza vaccine in the prior 6 months. This sample is part of a study of follicular helper T cells after annual influenza vaccination. Turning to the study itself: Across the 2013-2014, 2014-2015 and 2015-2016 vaccination seasons, some subjects were resampled. Whole-study findings and limits: Recurrent ICOS+CD38+ cTfh clonotypes included tetramer and AIM influenza-specific ones. Change in circulating plasmablasts correlated with ICOS+CD38+ cTfh clonality change.

The sample here was CXCR5- memory CD4+ T cells sorted from blood, taken on the day of influenza vaccination. This TCR was recovered from an adult who received the influenza vaccine.

This CDR3 is CASSPGLAGVKSYEQYF. The CDR3 DNA sequence: TGTGCCAGCAGCCCCGGACTAGCGGGCGTCAAAAGCTACGAGCAGTACTTC. The rearrangement uses TRBV7-6 and TRBJ2-7; 11 nucleotides line up with TRBD2. CDR3 length: 17 amino acids. The ends lost 5 bases at V and 3 bases at J; junction bases unmatched: 12. Germline values: CDR1 SGHVS, CDR2 FNYEAQ.